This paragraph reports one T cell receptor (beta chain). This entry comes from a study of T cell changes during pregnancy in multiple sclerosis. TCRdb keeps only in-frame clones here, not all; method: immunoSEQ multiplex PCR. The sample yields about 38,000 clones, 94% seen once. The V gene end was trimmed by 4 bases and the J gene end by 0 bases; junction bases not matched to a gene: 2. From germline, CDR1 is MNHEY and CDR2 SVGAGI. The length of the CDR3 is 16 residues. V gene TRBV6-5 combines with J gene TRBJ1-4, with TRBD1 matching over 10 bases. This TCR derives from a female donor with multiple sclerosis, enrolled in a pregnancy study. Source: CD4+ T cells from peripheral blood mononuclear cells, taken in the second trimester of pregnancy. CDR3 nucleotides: TGTGCCAGCAGTTCCGGGACAGGGGCAACTAATGAAAAACTGTTTTTT. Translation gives CASSSGTGATNEKLFF.